This TCR beta chain appears in the sequencing data of a study of shared clonotypes between healthy human individuals. TCRdb keeps only in-frame clones here, not all; method: immunoSEQ multiplex PCR. The sample lists millions of clones; approximately 94% were seen once. It was CD45RO-negative cells, positively selected for CCR7, that made up naive CD8 cells, with terminally differentiated effector memory CD45RA+ cells excluded. Germline loops: CDR1 MNHEY, CDR2 SMNVEV (reference sequence). The junction had 4 bases not matched to a gene; V was cut back by 4 bases and J by 4 bases. This CDR3 is 13 amino acids long.

Sequencing used naive CD8+ T cells from PBMCs. The rearrangement joins TRBV27 to TRBJ2-7; 7 bases are a match to TRBD1. This clonotype was obtained from a man between 18 and 35 years old in good health. Some clones in this sample may be carry-over from other donors' samples. For the CDR3, the DNA is TGTGCCAGCAGTTCTCACAGGGGATACGAGCAGTACTTC. Protein sequence: CASSSHRGYEQYF.